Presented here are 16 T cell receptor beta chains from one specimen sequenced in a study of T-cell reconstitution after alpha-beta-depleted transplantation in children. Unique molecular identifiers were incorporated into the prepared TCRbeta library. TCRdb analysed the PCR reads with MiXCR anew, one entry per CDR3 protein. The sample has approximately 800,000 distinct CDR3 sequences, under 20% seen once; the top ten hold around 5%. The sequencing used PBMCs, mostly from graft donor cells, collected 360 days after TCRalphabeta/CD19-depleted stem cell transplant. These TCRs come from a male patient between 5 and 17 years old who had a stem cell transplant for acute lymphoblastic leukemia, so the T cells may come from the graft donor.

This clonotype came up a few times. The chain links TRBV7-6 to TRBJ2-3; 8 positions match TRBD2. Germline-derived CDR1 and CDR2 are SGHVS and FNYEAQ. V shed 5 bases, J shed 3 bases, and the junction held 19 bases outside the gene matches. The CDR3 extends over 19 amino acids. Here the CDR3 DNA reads TGTGCCAGCAGCCCCTGGAGCGGGAGACGTTGGTTGGAGACAGATACGCAGTATTTT. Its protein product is CASSPWSGRRWLETDTQYF.

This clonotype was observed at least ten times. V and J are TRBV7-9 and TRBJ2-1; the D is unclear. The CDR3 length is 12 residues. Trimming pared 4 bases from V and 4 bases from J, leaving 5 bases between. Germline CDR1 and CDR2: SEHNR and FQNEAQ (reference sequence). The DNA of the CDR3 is TGTGCCAGCAGCTCCCCATACAATGAGCAGTTCTTC. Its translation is CASSSPYNEQFF.

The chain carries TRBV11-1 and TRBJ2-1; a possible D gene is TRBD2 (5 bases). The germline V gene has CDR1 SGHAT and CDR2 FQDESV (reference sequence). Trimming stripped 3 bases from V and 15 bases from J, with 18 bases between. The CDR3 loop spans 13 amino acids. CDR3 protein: CASSFGDVVGSFF. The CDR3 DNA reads TGTGCCAGCAGCTTCGGGGATGTTGTAGGGTCGTTCTTC.

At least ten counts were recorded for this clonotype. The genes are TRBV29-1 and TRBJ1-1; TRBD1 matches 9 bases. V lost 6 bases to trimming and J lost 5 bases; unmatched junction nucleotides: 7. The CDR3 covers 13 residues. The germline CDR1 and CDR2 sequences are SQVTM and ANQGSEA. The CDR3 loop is CSVDVTGGTEAFF. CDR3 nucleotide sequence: TGCAGCGTGGATGTGACAGGGGGAACTGAAGCTTTCTTT.

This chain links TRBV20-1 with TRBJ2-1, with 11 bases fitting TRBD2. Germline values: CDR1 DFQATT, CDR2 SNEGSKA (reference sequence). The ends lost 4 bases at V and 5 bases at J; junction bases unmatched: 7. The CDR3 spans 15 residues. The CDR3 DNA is TGCAGTGCTAAACTAGCGGGAGTTCTCCACAATGAGCAGTTCTTC. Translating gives CSAKLAGVLHNEQFF.

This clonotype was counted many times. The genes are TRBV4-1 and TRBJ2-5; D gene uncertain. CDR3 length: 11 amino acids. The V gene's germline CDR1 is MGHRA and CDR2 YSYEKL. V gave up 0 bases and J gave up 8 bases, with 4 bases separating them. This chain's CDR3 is CASSQEDTQYF. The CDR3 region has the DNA TGCGCCAGCAGCCAAGAGGACACCCAGTACTTC.

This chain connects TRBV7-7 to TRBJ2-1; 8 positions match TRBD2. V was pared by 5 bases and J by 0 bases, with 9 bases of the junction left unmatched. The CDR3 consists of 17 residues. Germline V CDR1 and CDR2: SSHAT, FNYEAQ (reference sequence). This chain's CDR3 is CASSPRGLVDSYNEQFF. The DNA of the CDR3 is TGTGCCAGCAGCCCCCGGGGACTAGTCGACTCCTACAATGAGCAGTTCTTC.

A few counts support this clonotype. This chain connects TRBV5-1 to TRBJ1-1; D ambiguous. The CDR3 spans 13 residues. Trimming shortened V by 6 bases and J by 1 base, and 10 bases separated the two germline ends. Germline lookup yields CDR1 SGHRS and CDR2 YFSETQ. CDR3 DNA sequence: TGCGCCAGCAAAGAACTGTCGAACACTGAAGCTTTCTTT. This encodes CASKELSNTEAFF.

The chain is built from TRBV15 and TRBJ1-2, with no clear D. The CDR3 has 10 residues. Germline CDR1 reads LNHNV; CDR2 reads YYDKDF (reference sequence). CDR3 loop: CAWSRNGYTF. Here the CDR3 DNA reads TGTGCTTGGAGCCGAAATGGCTACACCTTC.

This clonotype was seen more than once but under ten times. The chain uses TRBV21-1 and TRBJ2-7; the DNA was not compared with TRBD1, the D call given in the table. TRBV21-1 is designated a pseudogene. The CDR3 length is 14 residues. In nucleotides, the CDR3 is TGTGCCAGCAGCGACGGGGACAGGGGCTACGAGCAGTACTTC. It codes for CASSDGDRGYEQYF.

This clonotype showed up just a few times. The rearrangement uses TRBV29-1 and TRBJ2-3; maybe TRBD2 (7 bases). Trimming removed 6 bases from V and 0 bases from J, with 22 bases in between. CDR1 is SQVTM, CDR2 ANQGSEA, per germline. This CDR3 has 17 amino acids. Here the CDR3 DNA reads TGCAGCGTCTGGGGTAGGGGGAGGGCCCCTAGCACAGATACGCAGTATTTT. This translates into CSVWGRGRAPSTDTQYF.

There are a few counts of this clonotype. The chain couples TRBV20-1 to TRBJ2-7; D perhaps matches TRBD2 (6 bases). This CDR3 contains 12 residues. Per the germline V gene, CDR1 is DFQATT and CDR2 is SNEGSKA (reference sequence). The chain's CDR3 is CSLWASVYEQYF. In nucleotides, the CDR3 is TGCAGCCTCTGGGCTAGCGTCTACGAGCAGTACTTC.

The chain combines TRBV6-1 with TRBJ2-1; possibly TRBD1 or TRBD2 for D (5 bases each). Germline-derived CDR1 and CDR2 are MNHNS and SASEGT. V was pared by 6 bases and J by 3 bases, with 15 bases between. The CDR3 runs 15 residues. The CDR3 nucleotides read TGTGCCAGCAGAGGGACCCCTGAGGGCTACAATGAGCAGTTCTTC. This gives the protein CASRGTPEGYNEQFF.

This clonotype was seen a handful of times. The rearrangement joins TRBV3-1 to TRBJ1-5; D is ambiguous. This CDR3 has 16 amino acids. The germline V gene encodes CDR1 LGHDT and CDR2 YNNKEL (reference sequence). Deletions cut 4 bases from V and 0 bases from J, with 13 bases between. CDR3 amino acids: CASSRGLFNSNQPQHF. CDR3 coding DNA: TGTGCCAGCAGCCGAGGACTCTTTAATAGCAATCAGCCCCAGCATTTT.

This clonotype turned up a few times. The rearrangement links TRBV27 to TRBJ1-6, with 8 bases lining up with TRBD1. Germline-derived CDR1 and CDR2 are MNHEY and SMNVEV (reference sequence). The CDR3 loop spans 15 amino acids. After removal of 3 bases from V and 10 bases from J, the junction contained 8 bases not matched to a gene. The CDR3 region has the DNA TGTGCCAGCAGTTTGGGATATACAGGGGGGTCACCCCTCCACTTT. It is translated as CASSLGYTGGSPLHF.

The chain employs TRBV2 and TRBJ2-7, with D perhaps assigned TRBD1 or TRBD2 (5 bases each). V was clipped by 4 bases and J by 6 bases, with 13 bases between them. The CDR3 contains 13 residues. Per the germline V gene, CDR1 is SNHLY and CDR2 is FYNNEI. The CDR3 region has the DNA TGTGCCAGCAGTGGGGACGGAGTTCGCGAGCAGTACTTC. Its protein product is CASSGDGVREQYF.